Shown below are 2 T cell receptor beta chains from a single sample sequenced in a study of cytomegalovirus exposure and HLA in healthy donors. Use of 60 Vbeta and 13 Jbeta primers characterized the PCR. Clones were sequenced by immunoSEQ multiplex PCR, and TCRdb holds only the in-frame ones, with some missing. Of roughly 150,000 clones listed, around 77% are singletons. Sequencing was carried out using PBMCs. The receptors derive from a man aged 30 to 39 in good health and CMV-seronegative.

CDR3 bases: TGTGCCAGCAGTTCCGGGGGAGGAATATCCTACGAGCAGTACTTC. Translated: CASSSGGGISYEQYF. The chain joins TRBV28 to TRBJ2-7, with a possible D match to TRBD2 (6 bases). The CDR3 contains 15 residues. Per the germline V gene, CDR1 is MDHEN and CDR2 is SYDVKM. V gave up 4 bases and J gave up 1 base, with 14 bases separating them. Variable domain in full (rest from reference TRBV28 and TRBJ2-7): DVKVTQSSRYLVKRTGEKVFLECVQDMDHENMFWYRQDPGLGLRLIYFSYDVKMKEKGDIPEGYSVSREKKERFSLILESASTNQTSMYLCASSSGGGISYEQYFGPGTRLTVT.

This chain uses TRBV5-1 with TRBJ1-4; weak D call: TRBD1 (6 bases). V was shortened by 4 bases and J by 0 bases, with 13 bases between the two germline ends. Looked up from germline, CDR1 is SGHRS and CDR2 is YFSETQ. The CDR3 is made up of 16 amino acids. The CDR3 bases are TGCGCCAGCAGCCCCACAGGGAGTGCAACTAATGAAAAACTGTTTTTT. Translated: CASSPTGSATNEKLFF.